Described below is a single T cell receptor beta chain sequence and its context. The source of the sample is a study of blood T cell repertoires in COVID-19. Original data processing: Estimates of nucleated cell counts were drawn from the amplification of reference gene primers. TCRdb keeps only in-frame clones here, not all; method: immunoSEQ multiplex PCR. D and trimming come from the DNA, and the V and J calls and clone size come from that table. The sample has about 70,000 clones; around 85% are singletons. V was pared by 6 bases and J by 4 bases, with 13 bases between. This CDR3 is built from 13 residues. Per germline, CDR1 WSHSY and CDR2 SAAADI.

V and J are TRBV10-2 and TRBJ2-7; weak D call: TRBD1 (6 bases). This sequence was found in a woman aged 80 or over with active or convalescent COVID-19. Sequencing input: peripheral blood. CDR3 sequence: CASRGQGPYEQYF. CDR3 in DNA: TGCGCCAGCAGAGGTCAGGGGCCTTACGAGCAGTACTTC.